The 23 T cell receptor beta chains given below trace back to one sample, sequenced in a study of glioma-infiltrating T cells. The iRepertoire nested amplicon-rescue multiplex PCR amplified TCR alpha and beta CDR3s from RNA. MiXCR was run by TCRdb on the multiplex PCR reads, yielding one entry per CDR3 protein. There are 110,000 or so distinct CDR3 sequences in the sample; around a quarter occur only once, and 35% lies in the top ten. The sequenced material came from glioma tissue, nonneoplastic brain tissue, or PBMCs (not recorded which). These receptors were taken from a human donor with low-grade glioma or glioblastoma, undergoing nonglioma brain surgery, or in good health (not recorded which).

At least ten counts were recorded for this clonotype. The CDR3 protein is CASSPDRNSNQPQHF. The CDR3, as DNA: TGTGCCAGCAGCCCGGACAGGAATAGCAATCAGCCCCAGCATTTT. The chain joins TRBV12-3 or TRBV12-4 to TRBJ1-5, with 7 bases lining up with TRBD1. The CDR3 runs 15 residues. V gave up 6 bases and J gave up 0 bases; unmatched junction bases: 5.

This clonotype came up many times. The chain carries TRBV20-1 and TRBJ1-1; D gene unclear. From germline, CDR1 is DFQATT and CDR2 SNEGSKA (reference sequence). V was clipped by 1 base and J by 0 bases, with 9 bases between them. The CDR3 has 14 amino acids. DNA for the CDR3: TGCAGTGCTAGAGGAGCGGGTCTGAACACTGAAGCTTTCTTT. Its translation is CSARGAGLNTEAFF.

This clonotype was observed once. A much larger clone lies one base from this, so it may be a read error. The gene calls are TRBV3-1 and TRBJ2-1; D gene uncertain. The CDR3 runs 16 residues. Per the germline V gene, CDR1 is LGHDT and CDR2 is YNNKEL (reference sequence). The chain's CDR3 is CASIQDRRRRNNEQFF. The CDR3 DNA reads as TGTGCCAGCATCCAAGATCGAAGGCGGCGAAACAATGAGCAGTTCTTC.

This clonotype was observed at least ten times. The rearrangement uses TRBV5-1 and TRBJ1-1; D is unresolved. This CDR3 comprises 13 residues. V dropped 4 bases and J dropped 2 bases, with 9 bases sitting between them. CDR1 SGHRS and CDR2 YFSETQ come from the germline V gene. The CDR3 bases are TGCGCCAGCAGCCACTCGCGCAACACTGAAGCTTTCTTT. Translating gives CASSHSRNTEAFF. Full variable domain (rest looked up from reference TRBV5-1 and TRBJ1-1): KAGVTQTPRYLIKTRGQQVTLSCSPISGHRSVSWYQQTPGQGLQFLFEYFSETQRNKGNFPGRFSGRQFSNSRSEMNVSTLELGDSALYLCASSHSRNTEAFFGQGTRLTVV.

This clonotype was observed a few times. A much bigger clone sits one base away, suggesting this may be a read error. This chain uses TRBV6-1 with TRBJ2-4, with D maybe TRBD1 (5 bases). Per the germline V gene, CDR1 is MNHNS and CDR2 is SASEGT. Trimming left V 5 bases short and J 0 bases short, with 17 bases between. The CDR3 length is 17 residues. The CDR3 DNA reads TGTGCCAGCAGTCGGTCACAGGAATTCCTAGCCAAAAACATTCAGTACTTC. Protein: CASSRSQEFLAKNIQYF.

V is TRBV7-9 and J is TRBJ1-1; D unresolved. Per germline, CDR1 SEHNR and CDR2 FQNEAQ (reference sequence). The ends were cut back, 5 bases at V and 11 bases at J, with 18 bases in the middle. CDR3 size: 13 residues. The CDR3: CASSMATPAGAFF. The DNA for the CDR3 is TGTGCCAGCAGCATGGCAACTCCCGCTGGGGCTTTCTTT. Based on the CDR3 plus reference TRBV7-9 and TRBJ1-1, the full variable domain is DTGVSQNPRHKITKRGQNVTFRCDPISEHNRLYWYRQTLGQGPEFLTYFQNEAQLEKSRLLSDRFSAERPKGSFSTLEIQRTEQGDSAMYLCASSMATPAGAFFGQGTRLTVV.

J is TRBJ2-1 and V is TRBV7-2; 10 nucleotides line up with TRBD1. The V and J ends lost 5 bases and 7 bases, in that order; junction bases with no gene match: 8. This CDR3 region has 15 residues. Germline V gives CDR1 SGHTA, CDR2 FQGNSA. The CDR3 loop reads CASSPTGQGTNEQFF. CDR3 DNA sequence: TGTGCCAGCAGCCCAACGGGACAGGGGACAAATGAGCAGTTCTTC.

This clonotype was seen only a few times. The chain combines TRBV5-1 with TRBJ2-7, with D possibly called TRBD1 or TRBD2 (5 bases each). The germline CDR1 and CDR2 sequences are SGHRS and YFSETQ. The CDR3 has 16 residues. V shed 4 bases and J shed 0 bases, with 17 bases lying between them. CDR3 region: CASSPIGRDGSYEQYF. CDR3 nucleotides: TGCGCCAGCAGCCCCATCGGCCGGGACGGCTCCTACGAGCAGTACTTC.

The table lists this clonotype with many counts. This sequence joins TRBV7-3 and TRBJ2-5; tentative D call: TRBD1 (5 bases). Germline assignment: CDR1 SGHTA and CDR2 FQGTGA. The CDR3 contains 13 residues. V was shortened by 1 base and J by 3 bases, with 6 bases between the two germline ends. CDR3 loop: CASSLKGEETQYF. For the CDR3, the DNA is TGTGCCAGCAGCTTAAAAGGGGAAGAGACCCAGTACTTC.

There are many counts of this clonotype. The rearrangement links TRBV6-1 to TRBJ2-1; 9 bases line up with TRBD2. The junction had 8 bases not matched to a gene; V was cut back by 7 bases and J by 4 bases. The germline V gene has CDR1 MNHNS and CDR2 SASEGT. This CDR3 contains 15 residues. CDR3 coding DNA: TGTGCCAGCATCTATGGACTAGCGCGTTACAATGAGCAGTTCTTC. Protein sequence: CASIYGLARYNEQFF.

As for this clonotype: Its ends do not fully match the called genes, so a read error is possible. The chain joins TRBV6-5 to TRBJ2-1; D is unclear. The CDR3 covers 15 residues. CDR1 and CDR2 (germline): MNHEY, SVGAGI. Written as DNA, the CDR3 is TGTGACAGCAGCCCAAACCTGGGCCTCTACAATGCGCAGTTCTTC. It translates to CDSSPNLGLYNAQFF.

A word on this clonotype: Given the absence of the conserved phenylalanine or tryptophan at the CDR3 end, a read error is likely. The chain is built from TRBV20-1 and TRBJ1-4, with D possibly TRBD1 on 6 matching bases. Trimming removed 3 bases from V and 7 bases from J, with 15 bases in between. CDR1 and CDR2 from the germline V gene are DFQATT and SNEGSKA (reference sequence). This CDR3 is 14 amino acids long. The CDR3 spells CSASSTGPGEKLFL. CDR3 in DNA: TGCAGTGCTAGTTCTACAGGGCCGGGTGAAAAACTGTTTCTT.

As concerns this clonotype: This may be a read error, as it is one base from a much larger clone. V gene TRBV7-9 combines with J gene TRBJ2-7, with a possible D match to TRBD1 (6 bases). Looked up from germline, CDR1 is SEHNR and CDR2 is FQNEAQ (reference sequence). Trimming pared 1 base from V and 7 bases from J, leaving 17 bases between. The CDR3 covers 15 residues. CDR3 region: CASSLVGQGIHEQYF. In DNA form, the CDR3 reads TGTGCCAGCAGCTTAGTTGGGCAGGGGATCCATGAGCAGTACTTC.

This clonotype was detected many times. The chain joins TRBV18 to TRBJ2-7, with 9 positions matching TRBD1. The trim removed 0 bases at V and 4 bases at J, leaving 4 bases unmatched. The CDR3 length is 15 residues. Germline V gene lookup returns CDR1 KGHSH and CDR2 LQKENI. CDR3 region: CASSPPGTGRYEQYF. For the CDR3, the DNA is TGTGCCAGCTCACCACCTGGGACAGGGAGGTACGAGCAGTACTTC.

This chain uses TRBV5-4 with TRBJ1-5, with D uncertain. Germline values: CDR1 SGHNT, CDR2 YYREEE (reference sequence). Trimming cost V 0 bases and J 2 bases, with 9 bases left between them. The CDR3 extends over 15 amino acids. The CDR3 DNA is TGTGCCAGCAGCTTGGGCCCCTTTGGCAATCAGCCCCAGCATTTT. Its protein product is CASSLGPFGNQPQHF.

This clonotype was found many times. J is TRBJ1-5 and V is TRBV18; D call uncertain. Germline V CDR1 and CDR2: KGHSH, LQKENI. This CDR3 region has 13 residues. V was clipped by 2 bases and J by 3 bases, with 5 bases between them. CDR3 in amino acids: CASSPGDNQPQHF. For the CDR3, the DNA is TGTGCCAGCTCACCAGGGGACAATCAGCCCCAGCATTTT. Combining the CDR3 with reference TRBV18 and TRBJ1-5 gives the whole variable domain NAGVMQNPRHLVRRRGQEARLRCSPMKGHSHVYWYRQLPEEGLKFMVYLQKENIIDESGMPKERFSAEFPKEGPSILRIQQVVRGDSAAYFCASSPGDNQPQHFGDGTRLSIL.

This clonotype showed up many times. This rearrangement joins TRBV28 to TRBJ1-5; no firm D call. The CDR3 contains 15 residues. Per germline, CDR1 MDHEN and CDR2 SYDVKM. V dropped 2 bases and J dropped 11 bases, with 19 bases sitting between them. CDR3 residues: CASSLGRGPPIAQHF. As DNA, the CDR3 is TGTGCCAGCAGTTTAGGGCGTGGGCCGCCGATAGCCCAGCATTTT.

This clonotype turned up a few times. The chain carries TRBV16 and TRBJ2-1, with 11 bases matching TRBD2. After removal of 7 bases from V and 5 bases from J, the junction contained 4 bases not matched to a gene. The CDR3 runs 14 residues. The germline V gene encodes CDR1 KGHSY and CDR2 FQNENV. The CDR3 nucleotides are TGTGCCAGCAAACTAGCGGGGGCCCACAATGAGCAGTTCTTC. This gives the protein CASKLAGAHNEQFF.

This clonotype was counted at least ten times. The chain employs TRBV20-1 and TRBJ2-5, with D perhaps TRBD1 or TRBD2 (5 bases each). V shed 2 bases and J shed 7 bases, with 20 bases lying between them. The germline V gene has CDR1 DFQATT and CDR2 SNEGSKA (reference sequence). The CDR3 loop spans 15 amino acids. CDR3 DNA sequence: TGCAGTGCTAGACGAGCCACCCGGGACGACGGGACCCAGTACTTC. This gives the protein CSARRATRDDGTQYF.

This clonotype was seen ten or more times. The genes are TRBV6-2 or TRBV6-3 and TRBJ2-1; possible D gene TRBD2, 5 bases. The germline gives CDR1 MNHEY, CDR2 SVGEGT. The CDR3 runs to 13 residues. V was pared by 6 bases and J by 12 bases, with 18 bases between. CDR3 region: CASSLAWGDGQFF. The CDR3 DNA reads as TGTGCCAGCAGCTTAGCGTGGGGAGATGGGCAGTTCTTC.

Turning to this clonotype: Mismatch with germline at one junction end may stem from a read error. The chain carries TRBV20-1 and TRBJ1-2; D gene unclear. The CDR3 has 12 amino acids. The germline V gene has CDR1 DFQATT and CDR2 SNEGSKA (reference sequence). The CDR3 DNA is TGCAGTGCTAGATCGTTCTACTATGTCTACACCTTC. Amino acids: CSARSFYYVYTF.

This clonotype was counted ten times or more. CDR3 in DNA: TGTGCCAGTAGTCCCCAGGGGGCGAAAGCTTTCTTT. Encoded protein: CASSPQGAKAFF. The chain joins TRBV19 to TRBJ1-1; 8 positions match TRBD1. V was pared by 5 bases and J by 9 bases, with 5 bases of the junction left unmatched. This CDR3 is 12 amino acids long. The germline gives CDR1 LNHDA, CDR2 SQIVND (reference sequence).

This clonotype has ten or more counts. The chain links TRBV7-2 to TRBJ2-5; weak D call: TRBD1 (6 bases). V shed 1 base and J shed 2 bases, with 11 bases lying between them. Germline CDR1 is SGHTA and CDR2 is FQGNSA. The CDR3 is 15 amino acids. The CDR3 reads CASSLVTGLQETQYF. CDR3 DNA: TGTGCCAGCAGCTTAGTCACAGGGTTGCAAGAGACCCAGTACTTC.